The clone carrying this T cell receptor (beta chain) occurred once. Its target is unknown. V lost 2 bases to trimming and J lost 1 base; unmatched junction nucleotides: 8. CDR3 length: 17 residues. Looked up from germline, CDR1 is SGHRS and CDR2 is YFSETQ. PCR primers comprised 60 Vbeta and 13 Jbeta primers. Assay used: immunoSEQ multiplex PCR; TCRdb lists only in-frame clones, some missing. The sample yields nearly 200,000 clones, about four fifths seen once. The sample belongs to a study of cytomegalovirus exposure and HLA in healthy donors. Study findings and constraints: One cluster of highly shared sequence variants probably arose as a sequencing artifact.

The gene calls are TRBV5-1 and TRBJ2-7; 11 bases map to TRBD2. The specimen was PBMCs. This TCR came from a boy between 2 and 10 years old in good health and CMV-seronegative. CDR3 coding DNA: TGCGCCAGCAGCTTAACTAGCGGGGGCCGCACATCCTACGAGCAGTACTTC. It translates to CASSLTSGGRTSYEQYF.